This T cell receptor (beta chain) was captured by sequencing in a study of technical replicates of blood from several donors. Sequencing was performed with immunoSEQ multiplex PCR; in TCRdb, only in-frame clones are kept and a portion is missing. The profile shows nearly 95,000 clones, less than 96% of them singletons. The CDR3 consists of 17 residues. Trimming took off 8 bases at V and 0 bases at J, with 20 bases between the two ends. The germline V gene encodes CDR1 WSHSY and CDR2 SAAADI. The chain carries TRBV10-2 and TRBJ2-1, with D possibly matching TRBD2 (6 bases). The sequence was obtained from a human donor in good health. Source material: T cells isolated from PBMCs. In DNA, the CDR3 is TGCGCCAGCGCACGCGTCCCACGGGAGACCTCCTACAATGAGCAGTTCTTC. Translation gives CASARVPRETSYNEQFF.